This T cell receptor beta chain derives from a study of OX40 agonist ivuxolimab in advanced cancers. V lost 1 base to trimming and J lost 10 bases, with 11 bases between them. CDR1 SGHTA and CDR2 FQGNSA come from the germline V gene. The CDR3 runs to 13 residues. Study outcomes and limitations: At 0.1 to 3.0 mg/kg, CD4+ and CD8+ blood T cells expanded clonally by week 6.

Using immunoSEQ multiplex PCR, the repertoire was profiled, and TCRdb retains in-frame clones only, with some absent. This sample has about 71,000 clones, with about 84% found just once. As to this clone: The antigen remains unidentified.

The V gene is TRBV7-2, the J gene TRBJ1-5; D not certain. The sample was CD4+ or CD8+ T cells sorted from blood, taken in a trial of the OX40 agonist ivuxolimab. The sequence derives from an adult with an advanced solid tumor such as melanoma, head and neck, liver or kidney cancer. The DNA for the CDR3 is TGTGCCAGCAGCTTAGAGGTCGGTCATCCCCAGCATTTT. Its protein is CASSLEVGHPQHF. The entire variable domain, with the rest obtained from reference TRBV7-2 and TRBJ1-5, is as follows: GAGVSQSPSNKVTEKGKDVELRCDPISGHTALYWYRQSLGQGLEFLIYFQGNSAPDKSGLPSDRFSAERTGGSVSTLTIQRTQQEDSAVYLCASSLEVGHPQHFGDGTRLSIL.